This T cell receptor (beta chain) was obtained from a study of shared clonotypes between healthy human individuals. On this clone itself: The target antigen is unknown.

General observations from the study: As a rule, naive subsets had a larger estimated richness than memory subsets. Sampling covered blood only; tissue repertoires likely differ.

The CDR3 covers 19 residues. V shed 4 bases and J 1 base; nucleotides not matched to a gene: 14. Germline values: CDR1 SEHNR, CDR2 FQNEAQ (reference sequence). It was CD45RO-negative cells, positively selected for CCR7, that made up naive CD8 cells, with terminally differentiated effector memory CD45RA+ cells excluded. Methods used by the authors: ImmunoSEQ gave junction-only sequences without quality scores, so filtering differed. Repertoires were generated with immunoSEQ multiplex PCR, while TCRdb's copy carries only in-frame clones and drops some. That table is the source of V, J and clone size, and D and trimming were worked out from the DNA. In the table there are roughly 2.1 million clones, 85% to 95% of which are singletons.

This clonotype originated in a man younger than 35 in good health. Some clones in this sample may be carry-over from other donors' samples. This chain links TRBV7-9 with TRBJ2-1, with 9 bases fitting TRBD2. The sequenced sample consisted of naive CD8+ T cells from PBMCs. DNA of the CDR3: TGTGCCAGCAGCTCCCGGGATATGGGGAGCGGGGGGTCCTACAATGAGCAGTTCTTC. This codes for CASSSRDMGSGGSYNEQFF.